This T cell receptor beta chain is from a study of blood T cell repertoires in COVID-19 (dated by TCRdb to 2018 to 2021). As for the study more broadly: Collaborator samples came from the United States, Italy and Spain and covered acute and convalescent phases of COVID-19. The material from the prospective study consisted of cDNA or gDNA derived from T cells, B-cell-depleted T cells, or PBMCs. Subjects who had been exposed to COVID-19, were actively infected with it, or had recovered from it provided the deeply sampled blood TCRbeta repertoires that made up the dataset. The repertoires were released in a freely available public database meant as a resource for research on the immune response to SARS-CoV-2. Samples were obtained from the ongoing ImmuneRACE study (first 160 participants) and from about 1,300 subjects provided by 6 global collaborators. A de-identified subject ID, COVID-19 status, age in years and sex were almost always included in the sample metadata. Where available, HLA class I and class II types were obtained from metadata supplied by the sample provider rather than from assay-based typing.

A note on this clone: The target of this receptor is not known. The sample holds no much larger clone one base away, and base qualities are not on file.

The collaborating institutions used their own protocols to collect whole blood in K2EDTA tubes. For TCRbeta analysis, collaborators shipped samples in one of three forms: frozen whole blood, isolated PBMCs, or DNA extracted from either of those sample types. TCRbeta CDR3 regions were amplified from genomic DNA using the immunoSEQ Assay, a bias-controlled multiplex PCR. For the original study's pipeline: The number of nucleated cells in each sample was estimated by amplification of reference gene primers within the assay. To quantify the absolute abundance of each unique TCRbeta CDR3 rearrangement, sequence reads were collapsed and filtered. For each sample, productive Simpson clonality was calculated by taking the square root of Simpson's diversity index across productive rearrangements. TCRdb carries this immuneACCESS record with in-frame sequences only. Its versions omit some clonotypes, under half of them owing to an unresolved V gene in the studies checked, with the rest unexplained. Clone size and V and J calls were adopted from that table, with D and trimming inferred from the DNA. The sample includes 170,000 or so clones, with just over 85% observed a single time. About 7.3% of the sample is taken by the ten largest.

The investigation overall reported the following: How much clinical and demographic metadata was included differed by source and by participant, and the metadata was provided uncurated.

CDR1 and CDR2 are drawn from the germline V gene: SNHLY, FYNNEI. V sheds 7 bases and J sheds 0 bases, leaving 13 bases between their ends. The CDR3 has 16 amino acids, counting the end cysteine and phenylalanine. Only the CDR3 region is kept as DNA, spanning 48 bases read in frame from base 1. Sequenced input: peripheral blood. In this chain, TRBV2 is recombined with TRBJ1-6; a tentative D match to TRBD1 spans 5 bases. This TCR was sampled from a man between 45 and 60 years old with active or convalescent COVID-19. The CDR3 region has the sequence CASTIGGSSYNSPLHF. Read as DNA, the sequence is TGTGCCAGCACCATCGGGGGAAGCTCCTATAATTCACCCCTCCACTTT.